The rows below give T cell receptor beta chains drawn from one sample of a study of blood T cell repertoires in COVID-19. The table came from immunoSEQ multiplex PCR; TCRdb's copy has only in-frame clones and leaves some out. Here the sample spans 310,000 or so clones, around 90% being singletons. The sequenced sample was peripheral blood. These receptors all stem from a man between 45 and 60 years old with active or convalescent COVID-19. CDR3s leave out the opening cysteine and the closing phenylalanine or tryptophan. Fields, in order: CDR3 protein, V gene, J gene.

cdr3_aa: ASSSYQGRGQQF
v_call: TRBV28
j_call: TRBJ2-1

cdr3_aa: ASSLGTTGGVTEKLF
v_call: TRBV28
j_call: TRBJ1-4

cdr3_aa: ASSAQQGARYEQY
v_call: TRBV9
j_call: TRBJ2-7

cdr3_aa: ASSSGQGISSSPLH
v_call: TRBV6-2/TRBV6-3
j_call: TRBJ1-6

cdr3_aa: ASLVHSGNEQF
v_call: TRBV6-5
j_call: TRBJ2-1

cdr3_aa: ASSQGQAGEPQH
v_call: TRBV4-3
j_call: TRBJ1-5

cdr3_aa: ASSLGTAQPQH
v_call: TRBV6-2/TRBV6-3
j_call: TRBJ1-5

cdr3_aa: ASSLHRASEQY
v_call: TRBV4-2
j_call: TRBJ2-7

cdr3_aa: ASSYRQGIFEKLF
v_call: TRBV7-8
j_call: TRBJ1-4

cdr3_aa: ASKQGNEKLF
v_call: TRBV6-5
j_call: TRBJ1-4

cdr3_aa: ASSPGTNTEAF
v_call: TRBV18
j_call: TRBJ1-1

cdr3_aa: ASSRGFLTDTQY
v_call: TRBV9
j_call: TRBJ2-3